Here is one TCR beta chain with its context. The target antigen is unknown. The record originates from a study of CD8+ T cells in alopecia areata. General observations from the study: It was lesional scalp, especially alopecia totalis/universalis, that showed higher clonality than normal scalp. Scalp sequencing also captures normal skin's resident alphabeta T cells.

Cell sorting was applied to PBMCs, and CD4+ and CD8+ T cells were collected. This CDR3 comprises 13 residues. Germline values: CDR1 MNHEY, CDR2 SVGAGI. Trimming took 2 bases from V and 7 from J, leaving 8 bases between them. The sequencing template was cDNA reverse transcribed from extracted RNA. Sequencing was performed with immunoSEQ multiplex PCR; in TCRdb, only in-frame clones are kept and a portion is missing. The sample lists about 150,000 clones, 62% seen once, with just over 35% in the top ten. This rearrangement joins TRBV6-5 to TRBJ2-2; D is perhaps TRBD1 (6 bases). The TCR originated in a human donor in good health. Sequenced sample: CD8+ T cells sorted from blood. CDR3 nucleotides: TGTGCCAGCAGTTACGCACAGGGCGGGGAGCTGTTTTTT. It is translated as CASSYAQGGELFF.